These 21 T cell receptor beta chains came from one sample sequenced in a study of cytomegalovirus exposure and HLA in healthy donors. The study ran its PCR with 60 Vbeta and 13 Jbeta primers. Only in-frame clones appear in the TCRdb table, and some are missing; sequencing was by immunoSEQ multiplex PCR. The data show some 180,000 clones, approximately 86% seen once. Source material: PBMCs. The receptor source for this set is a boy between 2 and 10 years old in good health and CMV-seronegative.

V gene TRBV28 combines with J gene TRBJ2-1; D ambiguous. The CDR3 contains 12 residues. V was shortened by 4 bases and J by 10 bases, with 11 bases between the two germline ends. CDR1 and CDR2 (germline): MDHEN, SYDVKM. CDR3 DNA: TGTGCCAGCAGTTCCCCAGGCACCGAGCAGTTCTTC. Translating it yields CASSSPGTEQFF. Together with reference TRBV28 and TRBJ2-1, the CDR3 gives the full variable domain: DVKVTQSSRYLVKRTGEKVFLECVQDMDHENMFWYRQDPGLGLRLIYFSYDVKMKEKGDIPEGYSVSREKKERFSLILESASTNQTSMYLCASSSPGTEQFFGPGTRLTVL.

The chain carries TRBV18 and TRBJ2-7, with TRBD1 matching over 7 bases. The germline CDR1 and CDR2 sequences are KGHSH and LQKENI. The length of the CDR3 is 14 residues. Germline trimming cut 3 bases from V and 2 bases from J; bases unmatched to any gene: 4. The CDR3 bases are TGTGCCAGCTCACCCCCGGACAGGACCTACGAGCAGTACTTC. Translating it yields CASSPPDRTYEQYF.

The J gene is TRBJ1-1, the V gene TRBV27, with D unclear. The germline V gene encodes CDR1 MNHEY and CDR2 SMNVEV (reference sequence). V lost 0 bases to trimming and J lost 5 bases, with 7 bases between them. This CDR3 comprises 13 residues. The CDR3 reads CASSLSQATEAFF. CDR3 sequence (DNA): TGTGCCAGCAGTTTATCCCAAGCAACTGAAGCTTTCTTT.

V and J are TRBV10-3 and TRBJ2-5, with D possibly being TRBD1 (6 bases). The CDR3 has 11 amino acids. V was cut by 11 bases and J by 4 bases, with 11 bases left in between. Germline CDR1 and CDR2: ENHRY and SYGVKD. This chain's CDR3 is CASDSGETQYF. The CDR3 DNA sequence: TGTGCCTCGGACAGTGGAGAGACCCAGTACTTC.

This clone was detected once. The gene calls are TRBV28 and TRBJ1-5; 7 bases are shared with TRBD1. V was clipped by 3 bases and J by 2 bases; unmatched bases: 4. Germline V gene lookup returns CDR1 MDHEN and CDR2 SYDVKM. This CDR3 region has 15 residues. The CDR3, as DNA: TGTGCCAGCAGTTTCGACAGGGTTGGCAATCAGCCCCAGCATTTT. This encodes CASSFDRVGNQPQHF.

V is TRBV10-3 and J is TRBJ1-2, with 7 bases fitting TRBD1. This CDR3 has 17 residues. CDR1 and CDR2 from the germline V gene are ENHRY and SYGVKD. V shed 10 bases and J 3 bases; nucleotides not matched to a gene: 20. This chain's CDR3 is CATTLSQGPSEDYGYTF. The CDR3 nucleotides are TGTGCCACGACACTCTCACAGGGGCCGAGTGAGGACTATGGCTACACCTTC.

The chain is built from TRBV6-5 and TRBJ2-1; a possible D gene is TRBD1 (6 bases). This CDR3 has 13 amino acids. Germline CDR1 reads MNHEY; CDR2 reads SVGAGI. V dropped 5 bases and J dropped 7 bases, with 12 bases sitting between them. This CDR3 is CASSTGTLNEQFF. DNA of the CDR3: TGTGCCAGCAGTACCGGGACACTGAATGAGCAGTTCTTC.

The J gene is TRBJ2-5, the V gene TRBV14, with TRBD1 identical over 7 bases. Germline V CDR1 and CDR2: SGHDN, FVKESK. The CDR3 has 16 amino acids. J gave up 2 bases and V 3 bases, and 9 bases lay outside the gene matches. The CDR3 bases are TGTGCCAGCAGCCACGAGGGGGCCGCGGATCAAGAGACCCAGTACTTC. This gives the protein CASSHEGAADQETQYF.

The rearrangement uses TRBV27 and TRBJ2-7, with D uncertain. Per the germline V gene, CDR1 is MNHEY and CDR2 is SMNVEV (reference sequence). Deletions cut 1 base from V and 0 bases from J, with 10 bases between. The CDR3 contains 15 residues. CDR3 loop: CASSLFPGSSYEQYF. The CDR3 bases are TGTGCCAGCAGTTTATTTCCAGGCAGCTCCTACGAGCAGTACTTC.

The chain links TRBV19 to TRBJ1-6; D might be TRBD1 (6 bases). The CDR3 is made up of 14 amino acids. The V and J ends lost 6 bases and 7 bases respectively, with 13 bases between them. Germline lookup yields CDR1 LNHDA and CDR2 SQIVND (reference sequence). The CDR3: CASSGTGRNSPLHF. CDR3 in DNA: TGTGCCAGTAGCGGCACAGGGAGAAATTCACCCCTCCACTTT.

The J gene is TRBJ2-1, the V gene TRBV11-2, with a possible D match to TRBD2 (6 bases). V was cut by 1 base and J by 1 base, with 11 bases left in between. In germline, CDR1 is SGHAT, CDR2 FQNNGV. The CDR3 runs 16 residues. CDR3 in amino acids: CASSLGWGGSYNEQFF. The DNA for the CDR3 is TGTGCCAGCAGCTTAGGATGGGGAGGTTCCTACAATGAGCAGTTCTTC.

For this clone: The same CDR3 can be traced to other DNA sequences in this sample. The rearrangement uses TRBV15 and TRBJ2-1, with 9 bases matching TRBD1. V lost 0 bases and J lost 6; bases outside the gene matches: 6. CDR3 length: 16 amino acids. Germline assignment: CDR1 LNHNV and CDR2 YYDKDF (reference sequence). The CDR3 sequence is CATSRDPTGGGNEQFF. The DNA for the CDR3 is TGTGCCACCAGCAGAGATCCGACAGGGGGTGGCAATGAGCAGTTCTTC.

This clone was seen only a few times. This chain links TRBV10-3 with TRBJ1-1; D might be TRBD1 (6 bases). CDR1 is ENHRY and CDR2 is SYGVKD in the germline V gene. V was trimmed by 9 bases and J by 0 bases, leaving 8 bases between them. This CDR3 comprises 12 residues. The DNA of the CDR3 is TGTGCCATACGGGACATGAACACTGAAGCTTTCTTT. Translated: CAIRDMNTEAFF.

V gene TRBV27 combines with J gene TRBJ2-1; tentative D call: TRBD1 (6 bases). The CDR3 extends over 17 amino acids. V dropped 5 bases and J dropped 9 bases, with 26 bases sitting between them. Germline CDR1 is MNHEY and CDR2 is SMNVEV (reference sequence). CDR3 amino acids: CASSLRLDRFGRTEQFF. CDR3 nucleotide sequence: TGTGCCAGCAGTCTCCGTCTTGACAGGTTCGGGCGTACTGAGCAGTTCTTC.

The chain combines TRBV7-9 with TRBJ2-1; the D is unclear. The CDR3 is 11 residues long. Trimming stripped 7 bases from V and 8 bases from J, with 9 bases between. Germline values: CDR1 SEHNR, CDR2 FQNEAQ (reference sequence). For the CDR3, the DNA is TGTGCCAGCACCTCGTTCGATGAGCAGTTCTTC. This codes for CASTSFDEQFF.

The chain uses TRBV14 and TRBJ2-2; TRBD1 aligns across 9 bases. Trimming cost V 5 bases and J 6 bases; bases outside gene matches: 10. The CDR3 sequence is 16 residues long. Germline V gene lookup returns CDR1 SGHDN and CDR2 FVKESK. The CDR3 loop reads CASSKARTGVAGELFF. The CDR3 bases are TGTGCCAGCAGCAAAGCCCGGACAGGGGTAGCCGGGGAGCTGTTTTTT.

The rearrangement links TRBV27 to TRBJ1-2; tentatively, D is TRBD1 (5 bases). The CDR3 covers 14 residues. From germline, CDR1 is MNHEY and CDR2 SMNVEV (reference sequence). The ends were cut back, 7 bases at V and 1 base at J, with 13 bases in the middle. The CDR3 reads CASKRGSFNYGYTF. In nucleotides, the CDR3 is TGTGCCAGCAAAAGGGGCAGTTTTAACTATGGCTACACCTTC.

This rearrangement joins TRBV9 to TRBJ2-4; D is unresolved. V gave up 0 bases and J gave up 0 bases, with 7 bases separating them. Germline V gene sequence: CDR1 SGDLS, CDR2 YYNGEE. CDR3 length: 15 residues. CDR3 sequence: CASSVELLAKNIQYF. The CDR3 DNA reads TGTGCCAGCAGCGTAGAACTGCTAGCCAAAAACATTCAGTACTTC. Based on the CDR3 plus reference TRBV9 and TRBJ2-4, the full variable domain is DSGVTQTPKHLITATGQRVTLRCSPRSGDLSVYWYQQSLDQGLQFLIQYYNGEERAKGNILERFSAQQFPDLHSELNLSSLELGDSALYFCASSVELLAKNIQYFGAGTRLSVL.

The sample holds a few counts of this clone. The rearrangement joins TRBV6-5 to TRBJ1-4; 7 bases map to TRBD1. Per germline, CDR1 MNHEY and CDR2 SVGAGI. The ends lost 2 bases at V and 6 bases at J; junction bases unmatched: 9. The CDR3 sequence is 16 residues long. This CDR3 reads CASSYTHLGQDEKLFF. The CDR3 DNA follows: TGTGCCAGCAGTTACACCCACCTAGGACAGGATGAAAAACTGTTTTTT.

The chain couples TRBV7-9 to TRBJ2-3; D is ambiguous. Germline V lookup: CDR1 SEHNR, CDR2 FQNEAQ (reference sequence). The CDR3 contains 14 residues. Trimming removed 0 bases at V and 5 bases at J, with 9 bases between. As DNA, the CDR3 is TGTGCCAGCAGCTTAGCAGGAAAGCGAGATACGCAGTATTTT. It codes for CASSLAGKRDTQYF.

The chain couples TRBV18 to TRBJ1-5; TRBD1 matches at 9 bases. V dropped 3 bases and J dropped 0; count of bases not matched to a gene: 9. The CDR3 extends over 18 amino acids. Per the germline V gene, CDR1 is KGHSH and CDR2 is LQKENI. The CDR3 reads CASSPGQGFTDSNQPQHF. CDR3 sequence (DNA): TGTGCCAGCTCACCCGGACAGGGGTTCACTGATAGCAATCAGCCCCAGCATTTT.